These 27 T cell receptor beta chains were sequenced from one sample in a study of blood T cells in healthy people across ages. A second 7 to 11 cycle PCR used barcoded and J-beta primers. Each CDR3 protein is one row after TCRdb ran MiXCR on the 5' RACE reads. The table lists under 1,000,000 distinct CDR3 sequences, 46% of them singletons. The sequenced sample was blood. All receptors derive from a man at least 80 years old in good health.

The chain has TRBV12-3 or TRBV12-4 and TRBJ2-5; maybe TRBD2 (7 bases). Trimming cost V 2 bases and J 4 bases, with 11 bases left between them. The CDR3 sequence is 14 residues long. CDR3 sequence: CASSLRGGTETQYF. The CDR3 bases are TGTGCCAGCAGTTTAAGGGGGGGGACAGAGACCCAGTACTTC.

V and J are TRBV12-3 or TRBV12-4 and TRBJ2-6, with TRBD2 as a possible D gene (6 bases). There are 18 residues in the CDR3. V was trimmed by 6 bases and J by 3 bases, leaving 21 bases between them. The CDR3 protein is CASSPKQYAGSGANVLTF. CDR3 sequence (DNA): TGTGCCAGCAGCCCGAAACAGTACGCGGGGAGTGGGGCCAACGTCCTGACTTTC.

There are many counts of this clonotype. The J gene is TRBJ1-2, the V gene TRBV7-9; D may be TRBD1 (6 bases). CDR1 SEHNR and CDR2 FQNEAQ come from the germline V gene (reference sequence). Trimming removed 5 bases from V and 3 bases from J, with 19 bases in between. This CDR3 has 16 amino acids. DNA of the CDR3: TGTGCCAGCAGCCACCCTCAACGGGGGGCAGACTATGGCTACACCTTC. It codes for CASSHPQRGADYGYTF.

The chain employs TRBV24-1 and TRBJ2-1; 9 positions agree with TRBD1. The V gene end was trimmed by 3 bases and the J gene end by 10 bases; junction bases not matched to a gene: 12. Germline values: CDR1 KGHDR, CDR2 SFDVKD. The length of the CDR3 is 16 residues. The DNA for the CDR3 is TGTGCCACCAGTGATCCACGAGGGACAGGGAACCACGAGCAGTTCTTC. Amino acid sequence: CATSDPRGTGNHEQFF.

There are a few counts of this clonotype. V is TRBV5-1 and J is TRBJ2-5; 11 nucleotides line up with TRBD1. After removal of 4 bases from V and 4 bases from J, the junction contained 6 bases not matched to a gene. CDR1 and CDR2 from the germline V gene are SGHRS and YFSETQ. This CDR3 has 15 amino acids. The DNA for the CDR3 is TGCGCCAGCAGCATAGGACAGGGGGCATTAGAGACCCAGTACTTC. It codes for CASSIGQGALETQYF.

This clonotype was seen a single time. This rearrangement joins TRBV20-1 to TRBJ2-3, with 11 bases aligning to TRBD1. After removal of 6 bases from V and 2 bases from J, the junction contained 7 bases not matched to a gene. The CDR3 is 15 amino acids. Germline CDR1 is DFQATT and CDR2 is SNEGSKA (reference sequence). For the CDR3, the DNA is TGCAGTGCAGGAGGGACAGGGGGGTACACAGATACGCAGTATTTT. It yields the protein CSAGGTGGYTDTQYF.

There are many counts of this clonotype. This chain joins TRBV7-3 and TRBJ2-1; TRBD2 matches at 12 bases. The germline V gene encodes CDR1 SGHTA and CDR2 FQGTGA. The trim removed 6 bases at V and 0 bases at J, leaving 3 bases unmatched. The CDR3 runs to 16 residues. CDR3 amino acids: CASRPTSGSSYNEQFF. As DNA, the CDR3 is TGTGCCAGCAGACCGACTAGCGGGAGCTCCTACAATGAGCAGTTCTTC.

The rearrangement links TRBV7-2 to TRBJ2-7, with a weak D call TRBD2 (5 bases). Between the trimmed V and J ends, which lost 6 bases and 0 bases, there was a span of 12 bases. This CDR3 region has 14 residues. The germline V gene has CDR1 SGHTA and CDR2 FQGNSA. The CDR3 region is CASSTDYNSYEQYF. CDR3 coding DNA: TGTGCCAGCAGTACAGACTACAACTCCTACGAGCAGTACTTC. The full variable domain, rest sourced from reference TRBV7-2 and TRBJ2-7, is GAGVSQSPSNKVTEKGKDVELRCDPISGHTALYWYRQSLGQGLEFLIYFQGNSAPDKSGLPSDRFSAERTGGSVSTLTIQRTQQEDSAVYLCASSTDYNSYEQYFGPGTRLTVT.

The CDR3 DNA reads TGTGCCGACCGGGAGAGCGCGGGCACAGATACGCAGTATTTT. Translated: CADRESAGTDTQYF. The chain recombines TRBV2 with TRBJ2-3; D possibly corresponds to TRBD2 (6 bases). Per germline, CDR1 SNHLY and CDR2 FYNNEI. With 11 bases removed from V and 1 base from J, the gap between germline ends came to 16 bases. The CDR3 sequence is 14 residues long.

This clonotype was seen a handful of times. CDR3 amino acids: CSVGLAGGINEQYF. The DNA of the CDR3 is TGCAGCGTGGGACTAGCGGGAGGAATCAACGAGCAGTACTTC. This chain connects TRBV29-1 to TRBJ2-7, with TRBD2 matching over 15 bases. The CDR3 sequence is 14 residues long. CDR1 and CDR2 from the germline V gene are SQVTM and ANQGSEA. With V trimmed by 6 bases and J by 5 bases, 5 bases remained unmatched.

For the CDR3, the DNA is TGTGCCAGCGGTGGGGGTGTTCATGAGCAGTTCTTC. Its translation: CASGGGVHEQFF. The gene calls are TRBV28 and TRBJ2-1; D is tentatively TRBD1 or TRBD2 (5 bases each). V dropped 8 bases and J dropped 8 bases, with 13 bases sitting between them. This CDR3 comprises 12 residues. CDR1 and CDR2 from the germline V gene are MDHEN and SYDVKM.

The V call is TRBV21-1, the J call TRBJ2-7; TRBD1, the table's D call, was not compared with the DNA. TRBV21-1 constitutes a pseudogene. The CDR3 covers 10 residues. CDR3 nucleotide sequence: TGTGCCAGCAGCAGGGGGGGGACGTACTTC. As protein: CASSRGGTYF.

The rearrangement uses TRBV6-5 and TRBJ2-3; the D gene is possibly TRBD2 (6 bases). The length of the CDR3 is 13 residues. Deletions cut 8 bases from V and 1 base from J, with 10 bases between. The germline V gene encodes CDR1 MNHEY and CDR2 SVGAGI. The CDR3 sequence is CASAPGGTDTQYF. CDR3 DNA: TGTGCCAGCGCACCGGGAGGCACAGATACGCAGTATTTT.

The CDR3, as DNA: TGCAGTGCTAGAGCCTTCACTAGCCAGTACAATGAGCAGTTCTTC. It encodes CSARAFTSQYNEQFF. The chain is built from TRBV20-1 and TRBJ2-1; weak D call: TRBD2 (6 bases). The CDR3 is 15 residues long. The germline V and J ends were trimmed by 1 base and 4 bases, with 14 bases remaining between them. Germline CDR1 and CDR2: DFQATT and SNEGSKA (reference sequence).

J is TRBJ2-5 and V is TRBV29-1; D unresolved. The J call may be faulty, since TRBJ2-7 better matches the DNA end. The CDR3 length is 13 residues. CDR1 is SQVTM and CDR2 is ANQGSEA in the germline V gene. In DNA, the CDR3 is TGCAGCGTTGGGTCTACCGGTAACTCCGAGCAGTACTTC. Encoded protein: CSVGSTGNSEQYF.

The chain is built from TRBV9 and TRBJ2-7; 11 bases fit TRBD2. This CDR3 is 15 amino acids long. V dropped 3 bases and J dropped 3; count of bases not matched to a gene: 5. Germline V gives CDR1 SGDLS, CDR2 YYNGEE. CDR3 residues: CASSAGLAEDYEQYF. The DNA for the CDR3 is TGTGCCAGCAGCGCGGGACTAGCGGAAGACTACGAGCAGTACTTC. Using reference TRBV9 and TRBJ2-7 for the parts outside the CDR3, the full variable domain is DSGVTQTPKHLITATGQRVTLRCSPRSGDLSVYWYQQSLDQGLQFLIQYYNGEERAKGNILERFSAQQFPDLHSELNLSSLELGDSALYFCASSAGLAEDYEQYFGPGTRLTVT.

This chain connects TRBV9 to TRBJ2-5; a weak D match, TRBD1 (5 bases). This CDR3 has 13 residues. Germline CDR1 is SGDLS and CDR2 is YYNGEE. The V end was cut by 0 bases, the J end by 3 bases, with 6 bases between. Written as DNA, the CDR3 is TGTGCCAGCAGCGTAGGGACAAAAGAGACCCAGTACTTC. This sequence encodes CASSVGTKETQYF.

The chain has TRBV6-5 and TRBJ2-7; 7 positions match TRBD1. The germline gives CDR1 MNHEY, CDR2 SVGAGI. V shed 0 bases and J 2 bases; nucleotides not matched to a gene: 10. CDR3 length equals 17 residues. Here the CDR3 reads CASSYSKRDSEAYEQYF. CDR3 sequence (DNA): TGTGCCAGCAGTTACTCGAAACGGGACAGTGAAGCCTACGAGCAGTACTTC.

The chain recombines TRBV3-1 with TRBJ2-7, with TRBD2 identical over 14 bases. Germline V lookup: CDR1 LGHDT, CDR2 YNNKEL (reference sequence). V lost 2 bases, J lost 4 bases, and 1 base stayed unmatched. The CDR3 covers 15 residues. The CDR3 loop reads CASSQRTSGRYEQYF. The CDR3 nucleotides read TGTGCCAGCAGCCAACGGACTAGCGGGAGGTACGAGCAGTACTTC.

The table lists this clonotype with a few counts. The chain is built from TRBV14 and TRBJ2-7; D ambiguous. This CDR3 is 12 amino acids long. Deletions cut 2 bases from V and 4 bases from J, with 6 bases between. Germline assignment: CDR1 SGHDN and CDR2 FVKESK. CDR3 protein: CASSQSRYEQYF. In DNA form, the CDR3 reads TGTGCCAGCAGCCAAAGCCGGTACGAGCAGTACTTC.

V and J are TRBV18 and TRBJ2-3; maybe TRBD2 (5 bases). V was clipped by 2 bases and J by 2 bases, with 14 bases between them. The CDR3 consists of 16 residues. Looked up from germline, CDR1 is KGHSH and CDR2 is LQKENI. In DNA form, the CDR3 reads TGTGCCAGCTCACCATTTCAGGACTCGTCCACAGATACGCAGTATTTT. The encoded protein is CASSPFQDSSTDTQYF.

CDR3: CASSVRGGAYEQYF. The CDR3 nucleotides are TGTGCCAGCAGCGTCCGGGGGGGCGCGTACGAGCAGTACTTC. This chain joins TRBV7-2 and TRBJ2-5, with 8 bases aligning to TRBD2. The better agreement between TRBJ2-7 and the DNA end casts doubt on the J call. Looked up from germline, CDR1 is SGHTA and CDR2 is FQGNSA. The CDR3 covers 14 residues.

The chain uses TRBV20-1 and TRBJ2-4; TRBD2 is a possible D gene (6 bases). TRBJ2-7 explains the end of the DNA better; the J call may be wrong. CDR1 and CDR2 (germline): DFQATT, SNEGSKA (reference sequence). The CDR3 length is 15 residues. The CDR3 DNA follows: TGCAGTGCTTCCCCGGGACTCTCTACCACCTACGAGCAGTACTTC. Protein product: CSASPGLSTTYEQYF.

This chain uses TRBV27 with TRBJ2-1, with 8 bases matching TRBD2. The CDR3 is 15 residues long. Germline V gives CDR1 MNHEY, CDR2 SMNVEV (reference sequence). Trimming took 9 bases from V and 6 from J; bases not matched to a gene: 13. The DNA of the CDR3 is TGTGCCAGTTGGCGGGAGGCAATCCGGGGCAATGAGCAGTTCTTC. It is translated as CASWREAIRGNEQFF.

This clonotype was picked up many times. The chain links TRBV7-2 to TRBJ2-3; tentative D call: TRBD1 (5 bases). Germline loops: CDR1 SGHTA, CDR2 FQGNSA. This CDR3 is 17 amino acids long. V shed 3 bases and J shed 0 bases, with 16 bases lying between them. In DNA, the CDR3 is TGTGCCAGCAGCTTTAAAGGGGCTAAAGACAGCACAGATACGCAGTATTTT. This gives the protein CASSFKGAKDSTDTQYF.

This clonotype was counted only a few times. The genes are TRBV12-3 or TRBV12-4 and TRBJ1-2; perhaps TRBD1 as D (6 bases). The CDR3 is made up of 16 amino acids. The V and J ends lost 2 bases and 6 bases respectively, with 19 bases between them. The CDR3 region is CASSLIMTGGMDGYTF. The CDR3 nucleotides are TGTGCCAGCAGTTTAATAATGACGGGGGGCATGGATGGCTACACCTTC.

This clonotype occurred a few times. J is TRBJ2-1 and V is TRBV20-1, with 7 bases identical to TRBD2. From germline, CDR1 is DFQATT and CDR2 SNEGSKA (reference sequence). V was pared by 0 bases and J by 8 bases, with 10 bases of the junction left unmatched. The CDR3 length is 15 residues. The CDR3 protein is CSARDQRLAVDEQFF. The CDR3 DNA reads TGCAGTGCTAGAGATCAGAGACTAGCAGTCGATGAGCAGTTCTTC.